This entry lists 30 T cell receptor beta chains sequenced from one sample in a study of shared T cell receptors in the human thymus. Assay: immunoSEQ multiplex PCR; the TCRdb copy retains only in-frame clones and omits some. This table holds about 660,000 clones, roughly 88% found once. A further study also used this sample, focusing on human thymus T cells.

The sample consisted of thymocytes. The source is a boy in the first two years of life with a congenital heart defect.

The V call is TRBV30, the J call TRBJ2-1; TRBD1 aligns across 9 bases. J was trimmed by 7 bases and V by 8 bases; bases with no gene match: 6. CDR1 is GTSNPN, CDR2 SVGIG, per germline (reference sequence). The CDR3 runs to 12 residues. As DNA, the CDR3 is TGTGCCGGAGGGACAGGGTGGAATGAGCAGTTCTTC. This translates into CAGGTGWNEQFF. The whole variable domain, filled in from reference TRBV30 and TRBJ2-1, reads SQTIHQWPATLVQPVGSPLSLECTVEGTSNPNLYWYRQAAGRGLQLLFYSVGIGQISSEVPQNLSASRPQDRQFILSSKKLLLSDSGFYLCAGGTGWNEQFFGPGTRLTVL.

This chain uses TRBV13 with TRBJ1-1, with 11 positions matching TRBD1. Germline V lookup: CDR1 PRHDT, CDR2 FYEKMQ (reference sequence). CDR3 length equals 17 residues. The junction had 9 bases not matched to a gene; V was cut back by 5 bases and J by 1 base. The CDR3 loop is CASSTRTGGATNTEAFF. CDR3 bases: TGTGCCAGCAGCACCCGGACAGGGGGCGCAACGAACACTGAAGCTTTCTTT.

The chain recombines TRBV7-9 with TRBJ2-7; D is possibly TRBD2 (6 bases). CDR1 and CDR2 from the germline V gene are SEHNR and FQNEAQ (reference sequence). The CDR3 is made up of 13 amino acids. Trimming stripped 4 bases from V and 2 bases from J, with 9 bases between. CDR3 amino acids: CASSSGETYEQYF. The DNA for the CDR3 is TGTGCCAGCAGCTCGGGAGAGACCTACGAGCAGTACTTC.

The CDR3 DNA reads as TGTGCCACCCGGACTTCAGCCCGCAACTATGGCTACACCTTC. As protein: CATRTSARNYGYTF. The chain has TRBV27 and TRBJ1-2; D is unresolved. Germline CDR1 is MNHEY and CDR2 is SMNVEV (reference sequence). V dropped 10 bases and J dropped 2 bases, with 17 bases sitting between them. The CDR3 has 14 residues.

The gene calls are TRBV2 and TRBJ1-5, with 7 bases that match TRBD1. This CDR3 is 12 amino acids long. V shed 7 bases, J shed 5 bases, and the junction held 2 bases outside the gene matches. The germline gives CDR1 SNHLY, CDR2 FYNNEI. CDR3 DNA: TGTGCCAGCACCCAGGGGGATCAGCCCCAGCATTTT. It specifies CASTQGDQPQHF.

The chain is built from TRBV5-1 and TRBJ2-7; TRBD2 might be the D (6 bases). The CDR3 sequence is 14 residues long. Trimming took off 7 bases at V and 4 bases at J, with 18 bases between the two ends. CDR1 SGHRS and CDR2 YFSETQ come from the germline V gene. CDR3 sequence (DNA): TGCGCCAGCGGATTGGGGGAGGCTCCTTACGAGCAGTACTTC. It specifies CASGLGEAPYEQYF.

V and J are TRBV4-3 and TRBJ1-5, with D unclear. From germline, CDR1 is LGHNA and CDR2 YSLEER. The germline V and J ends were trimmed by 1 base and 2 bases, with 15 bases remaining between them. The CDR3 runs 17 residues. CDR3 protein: CASSQGAWRAGNQPQHF. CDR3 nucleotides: TGCGCCAGCAGCCAAGGTGCCTGGAGGGCCGGCAATCAGCCCCAGCATTTT.

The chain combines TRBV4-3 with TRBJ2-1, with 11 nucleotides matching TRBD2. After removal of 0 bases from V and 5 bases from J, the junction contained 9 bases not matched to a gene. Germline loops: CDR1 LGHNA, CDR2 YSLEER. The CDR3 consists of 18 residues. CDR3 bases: TGCGCCAGCAGCCAAGAAGGGTCGGTAGCGGGAGGGCACAATGAGCAGTTCTTC. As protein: CASSQEGSVAGGHNEQFF.

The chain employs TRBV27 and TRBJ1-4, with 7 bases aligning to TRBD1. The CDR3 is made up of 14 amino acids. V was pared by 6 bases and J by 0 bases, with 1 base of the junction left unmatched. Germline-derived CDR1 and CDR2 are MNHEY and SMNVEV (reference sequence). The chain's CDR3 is CASRGQATNEKLFF. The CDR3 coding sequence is TGTGCCAGCAGAGGACAGGCAACTAATGAAAAACTGTTTTTT.

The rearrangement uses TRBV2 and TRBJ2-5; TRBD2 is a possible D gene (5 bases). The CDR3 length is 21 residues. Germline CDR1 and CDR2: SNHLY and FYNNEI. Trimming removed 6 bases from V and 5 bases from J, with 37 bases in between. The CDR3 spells CASSGLCQNSGSHPNLETQYF. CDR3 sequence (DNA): TGTGCCAGCAGCGGACTTTGTCAAAATAGTGGCAGCCATCCGAACCTTGAGACCCAGTACTTC.

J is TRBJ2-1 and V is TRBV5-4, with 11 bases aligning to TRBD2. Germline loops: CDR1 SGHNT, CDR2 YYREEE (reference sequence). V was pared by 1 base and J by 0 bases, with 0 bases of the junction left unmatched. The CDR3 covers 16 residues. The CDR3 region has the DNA TGTGCCAGCAGCTTGACTAGCGGGAGCTCCTACAATGAGCAGTTCTTC. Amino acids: CASSLTSGSSYNEQFF.

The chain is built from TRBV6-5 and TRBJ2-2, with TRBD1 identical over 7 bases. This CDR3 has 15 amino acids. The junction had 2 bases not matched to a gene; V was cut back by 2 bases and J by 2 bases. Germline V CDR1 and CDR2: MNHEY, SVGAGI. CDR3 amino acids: CASSYRQGNTGELFF. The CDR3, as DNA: TGTGCCAGCAGTTACCGACAGGGAAACACCGGGGAGCTGTTTTTT.

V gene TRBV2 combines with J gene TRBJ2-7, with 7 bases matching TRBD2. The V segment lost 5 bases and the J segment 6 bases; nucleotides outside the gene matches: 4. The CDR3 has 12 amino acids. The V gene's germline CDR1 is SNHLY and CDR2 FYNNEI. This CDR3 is CASSCSGGEQYF. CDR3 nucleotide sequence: TGTGCCAGCAGTTGCTCGGGAGGCGAGCAGTACTTC.

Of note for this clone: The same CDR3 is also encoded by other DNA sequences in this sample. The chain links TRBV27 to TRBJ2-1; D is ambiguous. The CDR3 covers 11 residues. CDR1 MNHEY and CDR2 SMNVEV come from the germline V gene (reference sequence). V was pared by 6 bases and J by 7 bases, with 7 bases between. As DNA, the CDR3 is TGTGCCAGCAGCTTCGTGAATGAGCAGTTCTTC. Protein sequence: CASSFVNEQFF.

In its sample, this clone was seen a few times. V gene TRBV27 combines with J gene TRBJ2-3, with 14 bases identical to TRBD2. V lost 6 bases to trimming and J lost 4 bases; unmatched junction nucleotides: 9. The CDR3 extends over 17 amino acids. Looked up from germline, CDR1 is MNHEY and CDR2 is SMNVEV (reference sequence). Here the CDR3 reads CASRRLAGGRWADTQYF. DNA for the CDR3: TGTGCCAGCAGACGACTAGCGGGAGGGAGGTGGGCAGATACGCAGTATTTT.

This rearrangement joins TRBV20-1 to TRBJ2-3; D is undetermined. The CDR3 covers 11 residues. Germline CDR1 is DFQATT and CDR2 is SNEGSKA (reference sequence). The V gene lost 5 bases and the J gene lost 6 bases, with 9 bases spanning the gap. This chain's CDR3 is CSALIGDTQYF. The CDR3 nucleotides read TGCAGTGCTCTGATCGGGGATACGCAGTATTTT.

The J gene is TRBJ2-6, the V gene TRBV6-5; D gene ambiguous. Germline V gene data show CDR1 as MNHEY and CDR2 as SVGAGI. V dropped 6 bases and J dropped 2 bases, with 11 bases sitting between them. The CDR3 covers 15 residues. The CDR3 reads CASRPERTGANVLTF. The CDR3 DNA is TGTGCCAGCAGACCCGAGAGGACTGGGGCCAACGTCCTGACTTTC.

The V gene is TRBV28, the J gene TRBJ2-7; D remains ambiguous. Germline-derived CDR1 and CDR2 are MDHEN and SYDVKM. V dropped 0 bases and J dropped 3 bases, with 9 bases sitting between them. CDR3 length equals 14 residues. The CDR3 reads CASSLCPPVYEQYF. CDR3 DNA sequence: TGTGCCAGCAGTTTATGCCCCCCCGTCTACGAGCAGTACTTC.

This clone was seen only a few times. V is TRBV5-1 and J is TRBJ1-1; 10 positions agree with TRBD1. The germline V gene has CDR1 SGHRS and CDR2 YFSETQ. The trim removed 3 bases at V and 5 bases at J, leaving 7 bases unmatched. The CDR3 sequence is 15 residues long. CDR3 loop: CASSCGQGECTEAFF. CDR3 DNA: TGCGCCAGCAGCTGCGGACAGGGGGAATGTACTGAAGCTTTCTTT.

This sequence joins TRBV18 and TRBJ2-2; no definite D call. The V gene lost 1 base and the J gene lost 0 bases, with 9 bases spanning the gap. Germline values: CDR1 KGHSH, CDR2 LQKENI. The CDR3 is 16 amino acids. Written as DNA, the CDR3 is TGTGCCAGCTCACCACAACAGAACGCGAACACCGGGGAGCTGTTTTTT. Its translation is CASSPQQNANTGELFF.

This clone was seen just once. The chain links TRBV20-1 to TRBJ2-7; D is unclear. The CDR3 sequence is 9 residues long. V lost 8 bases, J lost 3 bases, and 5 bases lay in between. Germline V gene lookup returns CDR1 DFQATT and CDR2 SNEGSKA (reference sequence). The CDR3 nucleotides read TGCAGTACGGGCTACGAGCAGTACTTC. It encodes CSTGYEQYF.

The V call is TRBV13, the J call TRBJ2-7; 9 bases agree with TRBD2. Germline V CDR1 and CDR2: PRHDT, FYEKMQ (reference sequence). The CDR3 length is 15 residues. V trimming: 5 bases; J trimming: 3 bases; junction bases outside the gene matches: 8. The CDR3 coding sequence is TGTGCCAGCAGCCTTAGACTAGCGGATGACTACGAGCAGTACTTC. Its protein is CASSLRLADDYEQYF.

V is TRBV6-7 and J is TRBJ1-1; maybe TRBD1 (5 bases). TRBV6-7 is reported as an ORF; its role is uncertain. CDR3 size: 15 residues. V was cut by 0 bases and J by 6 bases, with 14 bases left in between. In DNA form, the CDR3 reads TGTGCCAGCAGTTACTCGATAAGGGGCAGGGCTGAAGCTTTCTTT. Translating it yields CASSYSIRGRAEAFF.

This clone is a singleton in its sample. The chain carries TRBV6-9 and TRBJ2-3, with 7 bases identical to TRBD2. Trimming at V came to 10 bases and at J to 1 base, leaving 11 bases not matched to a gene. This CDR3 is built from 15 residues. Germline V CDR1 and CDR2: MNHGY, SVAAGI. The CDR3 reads CANASLAAGTDTQYF. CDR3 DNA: TGTGCCAACGCATCCCTAGCGGCCGGCACAGATACGCAGTATTTT.

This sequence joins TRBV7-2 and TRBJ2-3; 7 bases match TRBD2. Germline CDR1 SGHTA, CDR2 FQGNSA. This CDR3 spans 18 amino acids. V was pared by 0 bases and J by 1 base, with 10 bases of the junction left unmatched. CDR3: CASSLAGRGCACTDTQYF. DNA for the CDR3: TGTGCCAGCAGCTTAGCCGGGCGGGGGTGCGCCTGCACAGATACGCAGTATTTT.

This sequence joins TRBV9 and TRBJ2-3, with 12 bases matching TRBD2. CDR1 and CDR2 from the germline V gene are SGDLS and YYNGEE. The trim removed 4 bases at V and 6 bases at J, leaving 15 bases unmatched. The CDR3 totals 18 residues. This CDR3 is CASSSRIRASGRGDTQYF. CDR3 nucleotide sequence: TGTGCCAGCAGCTCTCGCATCCGGGCTAGCGGGAGGGGGGATACGCAGTATTTT.

The CDR3 loop is CASSKASPGSGGPPQHF. For the CDR3, the DNA is TGTGCCAGCAGCAAAGCTTCCCCGGGGTCAGGAGGGCCGCCCCAGCATTTT. The J gene is TRBJ1-5, the V gene TRBV21-1. TRBV21-1 is recorded as a pseudogene. The CDR3 runs to 17 residues.

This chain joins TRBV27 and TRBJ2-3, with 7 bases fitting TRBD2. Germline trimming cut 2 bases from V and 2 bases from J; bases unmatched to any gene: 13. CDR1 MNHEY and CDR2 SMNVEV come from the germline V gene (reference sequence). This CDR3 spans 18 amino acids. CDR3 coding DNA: TGTGCCAGCAGTTTAATGCCGCGACTAGCCGGAAACACAGATACGCAGTATTTT. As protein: CASSLMPRLAGNTDTQYF.

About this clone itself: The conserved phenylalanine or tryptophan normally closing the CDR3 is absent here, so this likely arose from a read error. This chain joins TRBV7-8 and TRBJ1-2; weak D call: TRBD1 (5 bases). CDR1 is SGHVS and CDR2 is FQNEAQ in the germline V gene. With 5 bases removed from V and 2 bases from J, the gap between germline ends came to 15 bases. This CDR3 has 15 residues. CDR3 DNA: TGTGCCAGCAGCCCGAGGGACGGGGACAACTATGGCTACACCCTC. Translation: CASSPRDGDNYGYTL.

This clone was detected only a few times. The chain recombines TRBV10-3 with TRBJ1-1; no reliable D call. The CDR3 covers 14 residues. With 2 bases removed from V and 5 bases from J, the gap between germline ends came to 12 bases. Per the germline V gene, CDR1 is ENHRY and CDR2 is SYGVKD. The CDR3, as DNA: TGTGCCATCAGTGAGCCGGGTTTTAGGACTGAAGCTTTCTTT. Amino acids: CAISEPGFRTEAFF.